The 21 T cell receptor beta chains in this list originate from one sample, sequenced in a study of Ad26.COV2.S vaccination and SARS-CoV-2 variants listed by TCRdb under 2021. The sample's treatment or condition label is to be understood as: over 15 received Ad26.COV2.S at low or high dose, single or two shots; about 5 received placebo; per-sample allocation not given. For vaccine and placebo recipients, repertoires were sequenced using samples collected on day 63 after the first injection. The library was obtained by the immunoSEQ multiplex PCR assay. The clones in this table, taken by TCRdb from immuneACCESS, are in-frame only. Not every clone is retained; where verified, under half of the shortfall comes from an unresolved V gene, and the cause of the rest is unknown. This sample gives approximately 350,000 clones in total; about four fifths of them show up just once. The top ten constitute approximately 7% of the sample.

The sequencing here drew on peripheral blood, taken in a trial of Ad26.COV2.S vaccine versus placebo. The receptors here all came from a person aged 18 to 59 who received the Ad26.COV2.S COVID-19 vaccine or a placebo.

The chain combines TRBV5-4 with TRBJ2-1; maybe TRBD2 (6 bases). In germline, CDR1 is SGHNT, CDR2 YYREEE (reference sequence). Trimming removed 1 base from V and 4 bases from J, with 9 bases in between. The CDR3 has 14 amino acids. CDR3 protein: CASSLSSVYNEQFF. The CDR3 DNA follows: TGTGCCAGCAGCTTGTCTAGCGTATACAATGAGCAGTTCTTC.

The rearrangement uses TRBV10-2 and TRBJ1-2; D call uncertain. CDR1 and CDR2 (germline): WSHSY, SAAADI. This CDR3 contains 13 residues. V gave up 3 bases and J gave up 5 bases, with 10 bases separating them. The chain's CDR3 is CASSEQKIYGYTF. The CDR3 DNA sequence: TGCGCCAGCAGTGAACAGAAGATTTATGGCTACACCTTC.

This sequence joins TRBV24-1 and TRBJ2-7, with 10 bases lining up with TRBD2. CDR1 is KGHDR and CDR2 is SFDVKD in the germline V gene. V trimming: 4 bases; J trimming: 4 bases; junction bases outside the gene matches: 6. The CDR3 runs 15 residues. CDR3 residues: CATSDGPSGGYEQYF. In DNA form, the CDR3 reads TGTGCCACCAGTGACGGCCCTAGCGGGGGTTACGAGCAGTACTTC.

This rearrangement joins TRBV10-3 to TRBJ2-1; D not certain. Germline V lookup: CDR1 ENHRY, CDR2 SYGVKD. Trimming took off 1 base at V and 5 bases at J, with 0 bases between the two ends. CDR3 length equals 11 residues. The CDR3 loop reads CAISEYNEQFF. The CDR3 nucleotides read TGTGCCATCAGTGAGTACAATGAGCAGTTCTTC.

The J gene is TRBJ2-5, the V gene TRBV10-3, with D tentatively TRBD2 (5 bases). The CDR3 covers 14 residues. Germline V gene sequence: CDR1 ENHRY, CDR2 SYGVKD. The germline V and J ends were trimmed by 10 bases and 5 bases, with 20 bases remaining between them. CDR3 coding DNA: TGTGCCACTAAAAGCGCGGGTACGGGGGAGACCCAGTACTTC. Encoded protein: CATKSAGTGETQYF.

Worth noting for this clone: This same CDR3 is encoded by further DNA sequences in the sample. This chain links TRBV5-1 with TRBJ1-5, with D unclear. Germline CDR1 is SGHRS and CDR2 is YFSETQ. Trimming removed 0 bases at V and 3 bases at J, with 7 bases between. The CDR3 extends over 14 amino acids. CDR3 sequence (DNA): TGCGCCAGCAGCTTGGGCGGATTCAATCAGCCCCAGCATTTT. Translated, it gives CASSLGGFNQPQHF.

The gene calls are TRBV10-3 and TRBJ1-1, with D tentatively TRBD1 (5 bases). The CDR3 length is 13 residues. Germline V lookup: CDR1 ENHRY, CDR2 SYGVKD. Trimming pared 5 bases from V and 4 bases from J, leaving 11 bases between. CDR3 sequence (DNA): TGTGCCATCAGTCGGGGGGGAGGCACTGAAGCTTTCTTT. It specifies CAISRGGGTEAFF.

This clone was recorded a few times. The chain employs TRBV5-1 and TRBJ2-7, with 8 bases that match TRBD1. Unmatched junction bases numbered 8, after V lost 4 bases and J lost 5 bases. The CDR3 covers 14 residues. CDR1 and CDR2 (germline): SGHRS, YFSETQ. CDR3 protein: CASSLVLQGDEQYF. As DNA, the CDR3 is TGCGCCAGCAGCCTAGTCCTACAGGGGGACGAGCAGTACTTC.

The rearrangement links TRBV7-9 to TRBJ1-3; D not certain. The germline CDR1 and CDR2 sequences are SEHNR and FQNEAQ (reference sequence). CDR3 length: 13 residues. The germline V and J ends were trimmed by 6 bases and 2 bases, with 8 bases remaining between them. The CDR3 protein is CASRPSPGNTIYF. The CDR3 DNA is TGTGCCAGCAGACCGAGCCCTGGAAACACCATATATTTT.

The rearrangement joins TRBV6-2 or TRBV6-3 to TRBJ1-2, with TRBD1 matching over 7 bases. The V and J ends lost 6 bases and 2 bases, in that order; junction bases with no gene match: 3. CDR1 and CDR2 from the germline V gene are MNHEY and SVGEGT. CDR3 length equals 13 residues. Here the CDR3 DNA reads TGTGCCAGCAGCCCGGGACAGAACTATGGCTACACCTTC. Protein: CASSPGQNYGYTF.

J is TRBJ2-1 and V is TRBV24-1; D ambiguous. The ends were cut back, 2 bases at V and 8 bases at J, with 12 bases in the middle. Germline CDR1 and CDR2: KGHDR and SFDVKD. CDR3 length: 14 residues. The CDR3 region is CATSDWRIKDEQFF. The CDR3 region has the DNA TGTGCCACCAGTGATTGGCGGATTAAGGATGAGCAGTTCTTC.

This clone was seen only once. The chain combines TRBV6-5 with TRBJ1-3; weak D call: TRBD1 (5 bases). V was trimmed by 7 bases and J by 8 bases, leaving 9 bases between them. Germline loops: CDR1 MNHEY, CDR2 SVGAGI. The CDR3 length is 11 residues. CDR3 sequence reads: CASIQGDTIYF. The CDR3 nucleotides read TGTGCCAGCATTCAGGGAGACACCATATATTTT.

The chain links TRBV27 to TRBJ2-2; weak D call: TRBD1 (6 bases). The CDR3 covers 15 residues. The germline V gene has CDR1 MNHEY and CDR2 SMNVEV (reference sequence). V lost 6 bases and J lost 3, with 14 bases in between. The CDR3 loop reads CASSHPTGYTGELFF. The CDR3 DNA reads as TGTGCCAGCAGCCACCCGACAGGTTACACCGGGGAGCTGTTTTTT.

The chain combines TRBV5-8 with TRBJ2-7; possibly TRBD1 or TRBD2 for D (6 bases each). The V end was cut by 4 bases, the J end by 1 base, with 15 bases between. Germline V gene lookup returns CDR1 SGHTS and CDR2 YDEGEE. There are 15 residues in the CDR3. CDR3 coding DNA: TGTGCCAGCAGCCGGGGGCCCAGAGCGTCCTACGAGCAGTACTTC. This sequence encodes CASSRGPRASYEQYF.

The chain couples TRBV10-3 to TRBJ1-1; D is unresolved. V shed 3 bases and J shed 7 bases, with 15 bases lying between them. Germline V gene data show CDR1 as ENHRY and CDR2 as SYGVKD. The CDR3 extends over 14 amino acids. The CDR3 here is CAISDSSPVHEAFF. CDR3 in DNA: TGTGCCATCAGTGACTCCTCTCCGGTCCATGAAGCTTTCTTT.

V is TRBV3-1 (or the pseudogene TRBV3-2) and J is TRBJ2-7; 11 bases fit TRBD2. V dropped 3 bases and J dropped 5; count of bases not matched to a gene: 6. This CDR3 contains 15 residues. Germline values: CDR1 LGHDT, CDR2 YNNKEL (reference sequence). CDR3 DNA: TGTGCCAGCAGCCACACTAGCGGGAGCAGGCACGAGCAGTACTTC. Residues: CASSHTSGSRHEQYF.

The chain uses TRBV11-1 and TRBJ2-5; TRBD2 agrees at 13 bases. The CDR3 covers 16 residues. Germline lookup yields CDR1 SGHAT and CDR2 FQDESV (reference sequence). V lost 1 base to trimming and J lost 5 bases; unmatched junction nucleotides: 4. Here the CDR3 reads CASSLELAGGRETQYF. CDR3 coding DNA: TGTGCCAGCAGCTTAGAACTAGCGGGAGGGAGGGAGACCCAGTACTTC.

CDR3 amino acids: CASGLGLNSPLHF. The CDR3 DNA follows: TGTGCTAGTGGTTTGGGCTTGAATTCACCCCTCCACTTT. The chain employs TRBV12-5 and TRBJ1-6; D is unclear. This CDR3 is 13 amino acids long. V lost 1 base, J lost 7 bases, and 5 bases lay in between. Germline V gene lookup returns CDR1 LGHNT and CDR2 FRNRAP.

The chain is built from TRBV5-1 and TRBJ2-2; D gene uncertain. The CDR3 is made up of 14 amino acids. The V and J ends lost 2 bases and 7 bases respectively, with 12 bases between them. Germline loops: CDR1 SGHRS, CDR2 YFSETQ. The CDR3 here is CASSFTYDGGELFF. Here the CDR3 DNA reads TGCGCCAGCAGCTTCACATACGACGGCGGGGAGCTGTTTTTT. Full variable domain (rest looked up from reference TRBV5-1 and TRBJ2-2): KAGVTQTPRYLIKTRGQQVTLSCSPISGHRSVSWYQQTPGQGLQFLFEYFSETQRNKGNFPGRFSGRQFSNSRSEMNVSTLELGDSALYLCASSFTYDGGELFFGEGSRLTVL.

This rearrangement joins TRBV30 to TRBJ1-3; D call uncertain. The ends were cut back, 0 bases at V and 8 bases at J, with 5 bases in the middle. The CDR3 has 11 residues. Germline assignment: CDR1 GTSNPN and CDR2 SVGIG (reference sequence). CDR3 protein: CAWSVRDTIYF. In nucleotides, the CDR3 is TGTGCCTGGAGTGTGCGCGACACCATATATTTT.

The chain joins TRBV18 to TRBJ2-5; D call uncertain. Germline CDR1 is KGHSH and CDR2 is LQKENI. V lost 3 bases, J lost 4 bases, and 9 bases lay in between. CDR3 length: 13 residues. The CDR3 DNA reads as TGTGCCAGCTCACCGACTTCGGGAGAGACCCAGTACTTC. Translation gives CASSPTSGETQYF. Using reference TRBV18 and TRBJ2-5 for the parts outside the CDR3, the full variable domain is NAGVMQNPRHLVRRRGQEARLRCSPMKGHSHVYWYRQLPEEGLKFMVYLQKENIIDESGMPKERFSAEFPKEGPSILRIQQVVRGDSAAYFCASSPTSGETQYFGPGTRLLVL.